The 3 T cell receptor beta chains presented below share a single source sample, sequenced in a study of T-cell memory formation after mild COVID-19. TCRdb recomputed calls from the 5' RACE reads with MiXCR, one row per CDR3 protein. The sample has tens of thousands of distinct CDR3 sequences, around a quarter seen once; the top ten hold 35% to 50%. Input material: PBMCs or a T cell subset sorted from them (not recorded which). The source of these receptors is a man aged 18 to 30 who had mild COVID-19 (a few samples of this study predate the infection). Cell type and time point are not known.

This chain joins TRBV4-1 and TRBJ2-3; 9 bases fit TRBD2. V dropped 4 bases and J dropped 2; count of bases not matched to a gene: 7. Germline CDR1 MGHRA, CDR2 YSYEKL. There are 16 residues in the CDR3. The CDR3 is CASSPQPSGATDTQYF. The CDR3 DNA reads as TGCGCCAGCAGCCCCCAGCCTAGCGGGGCCACAGATACGCAGTATTTT.

DNA for the CDR3: TGTGCCATCAGTGGGACAGGGGGACGTCAGCCCCAGCATTTT. It encodes CAISGTGGRQPQHF. This chain uses TRBV10-3 with TRBJ1-5, with 10 nucleotides matching TRBD1. CDR1 and CDR2 from the germline V gene are ENHRY and SYGVKD. The CDR3 is 14 residues long. Losses at the gene ends were 4 bases for V and 6 bases for J; bases not matched to a gene: 3.

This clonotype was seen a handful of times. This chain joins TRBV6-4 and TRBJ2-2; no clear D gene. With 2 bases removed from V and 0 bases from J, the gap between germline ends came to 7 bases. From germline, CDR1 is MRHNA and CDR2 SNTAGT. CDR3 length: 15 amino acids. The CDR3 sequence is CASSDNAANTGELFF. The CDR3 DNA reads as TGTGCCAGCAGTGACAACGCAGCGAACACCGGGGAGCTGTTTTTT.